These 10 T cell receptor beta chains were all obtained from the same sample, sequenced in a study of Graves' ophthalmopathy and Graves' hyperthyroidism. Amplification from RNA transcripts yielded the TCR beta CDR3 regions. HTBI primers primed a first-round RT-PCR, and a second-round multiplex PCR followed. TCRdb reanalysed the multiplex PCR reads using MiXCR and keeps one entry per CDR3 protein. The sample lists hundreds of thousands of distinct CDR3 sequences; 22% were seen once. Input material: peripheral blood. The source of these receptors is a woman aged 18-29 years with stable Graves' hyperthyroidism. Some clones in this sample may be carry-over from other donors' samples.

This clonotype came up many times. The chain uses TRBV12-5 and TRBJ2-2; 8 bases match TRBD2. V gave up 5 bases and J gave up 1 base; unmatched junction bases: 3. Germline assignment: CDR1 LGHNT and CDR2 FRNRAP. This CDR3 contains 15 residues. The CDR3 loop reads CASGLGGVNTGELFF. CDR3 coding DNA: TGTGCTAGTGGTCTCGGGGGGGTGAACACCGGGGAGCTGTTTTTT. Together with reference TRBV12-5 and TRBJ2-2, the CDR3 gives the full variable domain: DARVTQTPRHKVTEMGQEVTMRCQPILGHNTVFWYRQTMMQGLELLAYFRNRAPLDDSGMPKDRFSAEMPDATLATLKIQPSEPRDSAVYFCASGLGGVNTGELFFGEGSRLTVL.

This clonotype was seen ten or more times. The V call is TRBV30, the J call TRBJ2-7, with TRBD2 matching over 13 bases. This CDR3 is built from 15 residues. The germline gives CDR1 GTSNPN, CDR2 SVGIG (reference sequence). Unmatched junction bases numbered 10, after V lost 4 bases and J lost 7 bases. CDR3 DNA: TGTGCCTGGAACTTGGGACTAGCGGGGCCTGGGGAGCAGTACTTC. This translates into CAWNLGLAGPGEQYF. Full variable domain (outside the CDR3, taken from reference TRBV30 and TRBJ2-7): SQTIHQWPATLVQPVGSPLSLECTVEGTSNPNLYWYRQAAGRGLQLLFYSVGIGQISSEVPQNLSASRPQDRQFILSSKKLLLSDSGFYLCAWNLGLAGPGEQYFGPGTRLTVT.

This clonotype was observed a handful of times. The chain couples TRBV18 to TRBJ1-5; 9 bases line up with TRBD1. CDR3 length equals 14 residues. With V trimmed by 5 bases and J by 6 bases, 5 bases remained unmatched. CDR1 KGHSH and CDR2 LQKENI come from the germline V gene. Written as DNA, the CDR3 is TGTGCCAGCTCAAGGACAGGGGACCGTCAGCCCCAGCATTTT. It encodes CASSRTGDRQPQHF.

The V gene is TRBV28, the J gene TRBJ1-5, with D maybe TRBD1 (5 bases). The V gene lost 3 bases and the J gene lost 7 bases, with 13 bases spanning the gap. Germline CDR1 reads MDHEN; CDR2 reads SYDVKM. CDR3 length equals 14 residues. CDR3 nucleotide sequence: TGTGCCAGCAGTTTTAGGCAGGGTAAGCAGCCCCAGCATTTT. It yields the protein CASSFRQGKQPQHF. Using reference TRBV28 and TRBJ1-5 for the parts outside the CDR3, the full variable domain is DVKVTQSSRYLVKRTGEKVFLECVQDMDHENMFWYRQDPGLGLRLIYFSYDVKMKEKGDIPEGYSVSREKKERFSLILESASTNQTSMYLCASSFRQGKQPQHFGDGTRLSIL.

This clonotype was counted many times. This chain connects TRBV5-1 to TRBJ1-2, with TRBD1 matching 7 bases. The germline V gene has CDR1 SGHRS and CDR2 YFSETQ. CDR3 length equals 18 residues. Trimming removed 3 bases from V and 6 bases from J; junction bases left unmatched: 20. CDR3 nucleotides: TGCGCCAGCAGCTCGCGGGGACAGCCTTCCCCCGGGAGTGATGGCTACACCTTC. It is translated as CASSSRGQPSPGSDGYTF.

This clonotype was counted many times. The chain is built from TRBV6-1 and TRBJ1-2; no reliable D call. Trimming cost V 6 bases and J 2 bases, with 13 bases left between them. CDR1 MNHNS and CDR2 SASEGT come from the germline V gene. This CDR3 spans 14 amino acids. CDR3 region: CASSWGEGNYGYTF. CDR3 coding DNA: TGTGCCAGCAGCTGGGGAGAAGGGAACTATGGCTACACCTTC.

This clonotype was seen more than once but under ten times. The chain links TRBV6-1 to TRBJ1-1, with D hard to call. The CDR3 consists of 13 residues. V shed 7 bases and J shed 1 base, with 10 bases lying between them. Germline V gene data show CDR1 as MNHNS and CDR2 as SASEGT. CDR3 sequence reads: CASTSPGNTEAFF. The CDR3 DNA is TGTGCCAGCACCTCTCCAGGGAACACTGAAGCTTTCTTT.

The sample holds many counts of this clonotype. The CDR3 loop is CAWSVQVSPLHF. CDR3 sequence (DNA): TGTGCCTGGAGTGTACAAGTGTCACCCCTCCACTTT. The chain links TRBV30 to TRBJ1-6, with no clear D. The CDR3 is 12 residues long. The V gene's germline CDR1 is GTSNPN and CDR2 SVGIG (reference sequence). V gave up 0 bases and J gave up 10 bases, with 7 bases separating them.

This clonotype occurred many times. This chain connects TRBV19 to TRBJ1-2; D not resolved. V dropped 6 bases and J dropped 6 bases, with 8 bases sitting between them. CDR3 size: 11 residues. Germline loops: CDR1 LNHDA, CDR2 SQIVND (reference sequence). The CDR3 bases are TGTGCCAGTAGCGCGAGAAATGGCTACACCTTC. Amino acid sequence: CASSARNGYTF.

The V gene is TRBV7-2, the J gene TRBJ2-2; perhaps TRBD2 as D (5 bases). From germline, CDR1 is SGHTA and CDR2 FQGNSA. V lost 3 bases to trimming and J lost 7 bases, with 12 bases between them. CDR3 length equals 14 residues. The CDR3 sequence is CASSFKGASGELFF. The CDR3 DNA reads as TGTGCCAGCAGCTTTAAGGGAGCGAGCGGGGAGCTGTTTTTT.